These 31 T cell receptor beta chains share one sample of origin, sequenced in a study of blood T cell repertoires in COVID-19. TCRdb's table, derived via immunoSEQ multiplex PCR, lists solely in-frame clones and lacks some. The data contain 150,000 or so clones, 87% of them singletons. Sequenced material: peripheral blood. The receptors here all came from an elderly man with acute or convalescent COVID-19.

CDR3 nucleotide sequence: TGCGCCAGCAGCGCAACCCAGGGTACCACTGAAGCTTTCTTT. Translating it yields CASSATQGTTEAFF. The J gene is TRBJ1-1, the V gene TRBV5-1; TRBD1 might be the D (5 bases). V lost 4 bases and J 4 bases, leaving 14 bases between the germline ends. The germline CDR1 and CDR2 sequences are SGHRS and YFSETQ. This CDR3 region has 14 residues. The variable domain in full, completed from reference TRBV5-1 and TRBJ1-1, reads KAGVTQTPRYLIKTRGQQVTLSCSPISGHRSVSWYQQTPGQGLQFLFEYFSETQRNKGNFPGRFSGRQFSNSRSEMNVSTLELGDSALYLCASSATQGTTEAFFGQGTRLTVV.

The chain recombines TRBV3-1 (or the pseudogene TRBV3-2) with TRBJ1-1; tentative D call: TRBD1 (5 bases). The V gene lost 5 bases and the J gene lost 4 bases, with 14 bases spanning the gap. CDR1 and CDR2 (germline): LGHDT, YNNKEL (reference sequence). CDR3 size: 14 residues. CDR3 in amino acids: CASSSQAGGTEAFF. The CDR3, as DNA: TGTGCCAGCAGCTCCCAGGCGGGGGGCACTGAAGCTTTCTTT.

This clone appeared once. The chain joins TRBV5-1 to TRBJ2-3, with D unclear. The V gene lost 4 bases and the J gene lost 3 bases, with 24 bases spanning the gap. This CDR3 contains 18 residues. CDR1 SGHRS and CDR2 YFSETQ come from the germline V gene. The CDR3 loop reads CASSAALTALIGTDTQYF. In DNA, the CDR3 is TGCGCCAGCAGCGCCGCGTTAACAGCCCTCATTGGGACAGATACGCAGTATTTT.

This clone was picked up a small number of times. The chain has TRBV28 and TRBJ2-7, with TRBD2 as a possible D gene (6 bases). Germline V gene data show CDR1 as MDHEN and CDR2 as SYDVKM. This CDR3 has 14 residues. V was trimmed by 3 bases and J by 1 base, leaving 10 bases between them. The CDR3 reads CASSFSGTSYEQYF. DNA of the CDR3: TGTGCCAGCAGTTTTAGCGGAACTTCCTACGAGCAGTACTTC.

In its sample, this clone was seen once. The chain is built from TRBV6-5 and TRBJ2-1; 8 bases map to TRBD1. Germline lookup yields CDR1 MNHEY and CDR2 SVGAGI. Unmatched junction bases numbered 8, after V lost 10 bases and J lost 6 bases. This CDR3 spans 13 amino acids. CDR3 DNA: TGTGCCACCCGCGGACAGGGAACCAATGAGCAGTTCTTC. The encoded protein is CATRGQGTNEQFF.

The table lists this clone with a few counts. CDR3 residues: CSASWGRDEQFF. Here the CDR3 DNA reads TGCAGTGCTAGTTGGGGGCGCGATGAGCAGTTCTTC. The rearrangement links TRBV20-1 to TRBJ2-1, with D possibly matching TRBD1 (6 bases). CDR1 and CDR2 (germline): DFQATT, SNEGSKA (reference sequence). With 3 bases removed from V and 8 bases from J, the gap between germline ends came to 11 bases. CDR3 length: 12 amino acids.

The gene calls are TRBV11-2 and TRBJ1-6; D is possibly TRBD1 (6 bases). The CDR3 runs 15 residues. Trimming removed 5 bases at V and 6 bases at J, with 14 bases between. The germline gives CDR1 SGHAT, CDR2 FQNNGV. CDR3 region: CASSQGQTLNSPLHF. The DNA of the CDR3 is TGTGCCAGCAGCCAAGGACAGACCCTTAATTCACCCCTCCACTTT.

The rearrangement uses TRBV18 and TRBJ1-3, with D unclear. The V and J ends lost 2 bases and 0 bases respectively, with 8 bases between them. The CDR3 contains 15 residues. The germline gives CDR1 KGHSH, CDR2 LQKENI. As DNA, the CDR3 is TGTGCCAGCTCACCAACCCCTAGCTCTGGAAACACCATATATTTT. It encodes CASSPTPSSGNTIYF.

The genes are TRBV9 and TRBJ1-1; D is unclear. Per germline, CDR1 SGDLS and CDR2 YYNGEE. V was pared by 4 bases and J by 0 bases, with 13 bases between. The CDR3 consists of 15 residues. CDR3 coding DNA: TGTGCCAGCAGCCCTTCGTATACTCTGAACACTGAAGCTTTCTTT. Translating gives CASSPSYTLNTEAFF. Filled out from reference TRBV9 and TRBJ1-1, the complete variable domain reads DSGVTQTPKHLITATGQRVTLRCSPRSGDLSVYWYQQSLDQGLQFLIQYYNGEERAKGNILERFSAQQFPDLHSELNLSSLELGDSALYFCASSPSYTLNTEAFFGQGTRLTVV.

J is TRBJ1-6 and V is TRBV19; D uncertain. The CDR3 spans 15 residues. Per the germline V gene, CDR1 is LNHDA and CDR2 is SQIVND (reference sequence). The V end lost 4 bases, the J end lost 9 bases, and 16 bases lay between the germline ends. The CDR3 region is CASSTATRSASPLHF. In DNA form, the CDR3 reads TGTGCCAGTAGTACGGCCACACGGAGCGCTTCACCCCTCCACTTT.

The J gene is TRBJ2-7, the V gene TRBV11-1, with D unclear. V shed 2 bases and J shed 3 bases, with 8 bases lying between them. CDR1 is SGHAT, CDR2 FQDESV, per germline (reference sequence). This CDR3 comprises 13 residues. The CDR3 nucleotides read TGTGCCAGCAGCTTAATCGGGTACTACGAGCAGTACTTC. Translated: CASSLIGYYEQYF. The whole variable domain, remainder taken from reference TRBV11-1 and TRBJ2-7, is EAEVAQSPRYKITEKSQAVAFWCDPISGHATLYWYRQILGQGPELLVQFQDESVVDDSQLPKDRFSAERLKGVDSTLKIQPAELGDSAMYLCASSLIGYYEQYFGPGTRLTVT.

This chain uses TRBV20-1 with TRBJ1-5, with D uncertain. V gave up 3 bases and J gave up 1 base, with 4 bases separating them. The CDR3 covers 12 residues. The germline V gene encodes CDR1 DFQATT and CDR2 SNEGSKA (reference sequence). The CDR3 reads CSASQSNQPQHF. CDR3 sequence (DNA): TGCAGTGCTAGTCAGAGCAATCAGCCCCAGCATTTT.

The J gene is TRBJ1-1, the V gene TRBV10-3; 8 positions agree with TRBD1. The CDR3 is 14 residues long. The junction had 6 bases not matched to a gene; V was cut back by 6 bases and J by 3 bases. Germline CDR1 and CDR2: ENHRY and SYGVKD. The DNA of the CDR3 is TGTGCCATCAGCCAGGGGGCTAGTGACACTGAAGCTTTCTTT. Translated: CAISQGASDTEAFF.

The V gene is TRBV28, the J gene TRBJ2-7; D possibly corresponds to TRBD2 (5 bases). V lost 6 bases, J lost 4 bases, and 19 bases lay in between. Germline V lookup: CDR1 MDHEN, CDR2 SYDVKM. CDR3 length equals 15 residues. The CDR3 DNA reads TGTGCCAGCAGCCACCAGGAGACGGGGAAATACGAGCAGTACTTC. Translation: CASSHQETGKYEQYF.

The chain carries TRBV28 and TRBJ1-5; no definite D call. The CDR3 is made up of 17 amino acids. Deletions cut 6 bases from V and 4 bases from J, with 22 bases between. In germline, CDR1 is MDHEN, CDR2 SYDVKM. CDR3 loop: CASSPQEGGYLNQPQHF. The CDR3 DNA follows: TGTGCCAGCAGCCCTCAGGAGGGAGGTTACCTAAATCAGCCCCAGCATTTT.

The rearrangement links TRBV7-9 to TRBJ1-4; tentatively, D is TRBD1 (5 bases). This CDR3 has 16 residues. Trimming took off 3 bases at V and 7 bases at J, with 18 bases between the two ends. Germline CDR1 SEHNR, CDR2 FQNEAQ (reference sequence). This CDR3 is CASSFRGAAGTEKLFF. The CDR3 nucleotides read TGTGCCAGCAGCTTCCGTGGGGCAGCGGGCACTGAAAAACTGTTTTTT.

The CDR3 DNA is TGTGCCAGCAGTCCCGGGGGGGCCTGGGAGACCCAGTACTTC. Translating it yields CASSPGGAWETQYF. The chain links TRBV6-5 to TRBJ2-5; TRBD2 aligns across 8 bases. Germline CDR1 and CDR2: MNHEY and SVGAGI. The CDR3 totals 14 residues. V dropped 5 bases and J dropped 5; count of bases not matched to a gene: 7.

The CDR3 region is CASSMGLAGGQNIQYF. CDR3 bases: TGTGCCAGCAGTATGGGACTAGCGGGAGGGCAGAACATTCAGTACTTC. The chain uses TRBV28 and TRBJ2-4, with 16 positions matching TRBD2. The V segment lost 5 bases and the J segment 7 bases; nucleotides outside the gene matches: 5. The CDR3 covers 16 residues. Per the germline V gene, CDR1 is MDHEN and CDR2 is SYDVKM.

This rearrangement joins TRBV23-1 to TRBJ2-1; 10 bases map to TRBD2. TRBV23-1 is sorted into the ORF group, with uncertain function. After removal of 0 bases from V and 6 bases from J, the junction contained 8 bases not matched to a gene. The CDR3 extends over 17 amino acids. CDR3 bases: TGCGCCAGCAGTCAATCTAGTATAATAGCGGGAGGCAATGAGCAGTTCTTC. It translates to CASSQSSIIAGGNEQFF.

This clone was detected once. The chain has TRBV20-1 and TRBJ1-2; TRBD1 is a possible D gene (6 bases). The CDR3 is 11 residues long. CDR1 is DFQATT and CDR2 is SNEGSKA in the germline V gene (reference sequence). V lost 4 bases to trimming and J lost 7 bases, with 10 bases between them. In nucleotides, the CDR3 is TGCAGTGCTAAGGGGGAGGGTGGCTACACCTTC. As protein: CSAKGEGGYTF.

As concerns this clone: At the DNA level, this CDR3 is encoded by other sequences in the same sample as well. For the CDR3, the DNA is TGTGCCAGCTCACCACTGGGGGCAGCAGATACGCAGTATTTT. Translating it yields CASSPLGAADTQYF. The genes are TRBV18 and TRBJ2-3; tentative D call: TRBD1 (6 bases). Between the trimmed V and J ends, which lost 1 base and 4 bases, there was a span of 9 bases. Germline assignment: CDR1 KGHSH and CDR2 LQKENI. The CDR3 spans 14 residues.

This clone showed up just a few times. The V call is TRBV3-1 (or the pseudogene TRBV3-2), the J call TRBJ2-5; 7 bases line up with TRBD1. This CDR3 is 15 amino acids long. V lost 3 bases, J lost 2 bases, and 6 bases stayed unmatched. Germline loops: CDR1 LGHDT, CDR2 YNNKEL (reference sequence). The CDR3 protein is CASSHPGQSQETQYF. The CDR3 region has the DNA TGTGCCAGCAGCCACCCGGGACAGTCACAAGAGACCCAGTACTTC.

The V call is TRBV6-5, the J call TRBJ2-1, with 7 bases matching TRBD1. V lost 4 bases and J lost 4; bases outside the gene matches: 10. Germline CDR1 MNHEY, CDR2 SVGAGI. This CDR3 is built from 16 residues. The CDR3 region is CASSSSGTEIYNEQFF. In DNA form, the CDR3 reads TGTGCCAGCAGTTCCTCCGGGACAGAGATTTACAATGAGCAGTTCTTC.

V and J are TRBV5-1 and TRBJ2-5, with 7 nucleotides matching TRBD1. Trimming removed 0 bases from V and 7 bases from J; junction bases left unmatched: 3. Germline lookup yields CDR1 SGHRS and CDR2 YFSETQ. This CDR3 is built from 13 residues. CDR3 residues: CASSLGQGGTQYF. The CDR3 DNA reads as TGCGCCAGCAGCTTGGGACAGGGCGGGACCCAGTACTTC.

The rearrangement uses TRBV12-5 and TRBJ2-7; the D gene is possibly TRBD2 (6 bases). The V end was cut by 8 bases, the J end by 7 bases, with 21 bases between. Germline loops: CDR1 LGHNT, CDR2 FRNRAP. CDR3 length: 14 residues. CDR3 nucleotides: TGTGCTAGTCAGATCGACGGAGGAGGAGGGGAGCAGTACTTC. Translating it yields CASQIDGGGGEQYF.

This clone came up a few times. CDR3 coding DNA: TGTGCCAGTATAGGGGGGGGTCTGGGGAATGAGCAGTTCTTC. This encodes CASIGGGLGNEQFF. This chain uses TRBV19 with TRBJ2-1, with a tentative D call TRBD2 (7 bases). Germline values: CDR1 LNHDA, CDR2 SQIVND (reference sequence). This CDR3 region has 14 residues. The V gene lost 7 bases and the J gene lost 7 bases, with 17 bases spanning the gap.

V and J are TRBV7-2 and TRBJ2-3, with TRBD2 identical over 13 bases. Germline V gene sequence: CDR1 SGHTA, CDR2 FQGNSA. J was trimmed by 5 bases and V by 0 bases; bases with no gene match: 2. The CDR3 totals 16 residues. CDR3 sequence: CASSLAGLAGVDTQYF. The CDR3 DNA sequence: TGTGCCAGCAGCTTAGCCGGACTAGCGGGAGTAGATACGCAGTATTTT.

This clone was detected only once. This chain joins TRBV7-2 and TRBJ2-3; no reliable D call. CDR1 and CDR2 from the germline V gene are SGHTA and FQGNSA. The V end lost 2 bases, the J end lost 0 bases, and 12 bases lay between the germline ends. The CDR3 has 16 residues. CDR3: CASSLRATTSTDTQYF. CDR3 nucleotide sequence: TGTGCCAGCAGCTTACGAGCAACGACTAGCACAGATACGCAGTATTTT.

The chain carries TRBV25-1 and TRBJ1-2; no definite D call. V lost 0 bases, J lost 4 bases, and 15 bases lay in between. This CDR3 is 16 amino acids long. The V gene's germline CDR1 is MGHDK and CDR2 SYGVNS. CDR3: CASSEYMDGVGYGYTF. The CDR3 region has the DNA TGTGCCAGCAGTGAATATATGGACGGGGTTGGCTATGGCTACACCTTC.

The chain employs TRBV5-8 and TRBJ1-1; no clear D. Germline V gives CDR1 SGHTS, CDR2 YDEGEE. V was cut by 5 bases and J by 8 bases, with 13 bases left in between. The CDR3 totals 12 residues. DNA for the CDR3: TGTGCCAGCAGGTCTCTCGCCAGGGAAGCTTTCTTT. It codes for CASRSLAREAFF.

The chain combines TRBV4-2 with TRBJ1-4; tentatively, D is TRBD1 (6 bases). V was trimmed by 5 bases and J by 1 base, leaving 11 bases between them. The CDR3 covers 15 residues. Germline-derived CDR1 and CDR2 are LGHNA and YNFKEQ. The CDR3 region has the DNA TGTGCCAGCAGCAGATTCAGGGGAACTAATGAAAAACTGTTTTTT. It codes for CASSRFRGTNEKLFF.